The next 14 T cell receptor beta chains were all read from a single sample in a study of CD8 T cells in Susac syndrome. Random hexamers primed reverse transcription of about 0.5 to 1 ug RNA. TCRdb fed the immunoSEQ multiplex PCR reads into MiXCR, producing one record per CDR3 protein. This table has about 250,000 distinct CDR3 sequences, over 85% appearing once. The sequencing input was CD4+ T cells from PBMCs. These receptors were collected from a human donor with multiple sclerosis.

In DNA, the CDR3 is TGTGCCAGCGTGTCTAGGTCAGGAGAGACCCAGTACTTC. This sequence encodes CASVSRSGETQYF. The V and J genes are TRBV2 and TRBJ2-5; D is undetermined. The CDR3 is made up of 13 amino acids. The germline gives CDR1 SNHLY, CDR2 FYNNEI. V shed 8 bases and J shed 4 bases, with 14 bases lying between them.

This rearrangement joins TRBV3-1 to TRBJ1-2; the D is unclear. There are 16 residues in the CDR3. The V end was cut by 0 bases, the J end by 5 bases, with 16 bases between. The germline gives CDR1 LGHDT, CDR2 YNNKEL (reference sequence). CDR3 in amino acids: CASSQDMAGVVYGYTF. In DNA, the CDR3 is TGTGCCAGCAGCCAAGATATGGCCGGCGTGGTTTATGGCTACACCTTC. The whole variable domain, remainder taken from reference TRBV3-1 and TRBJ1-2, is DTAVSQTPKYLVTQMGNDKSIKCEQNLGHDTMYWYKQDSKKFLKIMFSYNNKELIINETVPNRFSPKSPDKAHLNLHINSLELGDSAVYFCASSQDMAGVVYGYTFGSGTRLTVV.

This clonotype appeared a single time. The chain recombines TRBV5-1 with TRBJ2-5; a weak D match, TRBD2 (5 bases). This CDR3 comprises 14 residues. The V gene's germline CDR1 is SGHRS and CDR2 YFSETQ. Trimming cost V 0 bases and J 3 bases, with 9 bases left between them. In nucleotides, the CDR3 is TGCGCCAGCAGCTTGGTCCTGAGGGAAGAGACCCAGTACTTC. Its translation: CASSLVLREETQYF.

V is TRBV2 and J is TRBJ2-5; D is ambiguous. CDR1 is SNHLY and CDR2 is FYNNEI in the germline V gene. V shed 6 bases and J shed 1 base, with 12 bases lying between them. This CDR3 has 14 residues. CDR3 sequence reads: CASSRTETQETQYF. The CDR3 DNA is TGTGCCAGCAGCCGGACGGAGACCCAAGAGACCCAGTACTTC.

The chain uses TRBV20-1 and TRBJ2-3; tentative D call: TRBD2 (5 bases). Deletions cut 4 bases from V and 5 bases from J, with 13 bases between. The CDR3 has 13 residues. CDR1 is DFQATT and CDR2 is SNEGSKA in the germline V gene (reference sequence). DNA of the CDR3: TGCAGTGCTACAGGACTGGCGGAAGATACGCAGTATTTT. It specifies CSATGLAEDTQYF.

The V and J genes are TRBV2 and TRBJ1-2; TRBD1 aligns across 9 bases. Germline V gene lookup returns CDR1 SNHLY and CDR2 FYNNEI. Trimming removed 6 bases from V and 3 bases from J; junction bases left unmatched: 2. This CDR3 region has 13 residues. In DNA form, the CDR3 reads TGTGCCAGCAGGGGGACAGGGTACTATGGCTACACCTTC. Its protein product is CASRGTGYYGYTF.

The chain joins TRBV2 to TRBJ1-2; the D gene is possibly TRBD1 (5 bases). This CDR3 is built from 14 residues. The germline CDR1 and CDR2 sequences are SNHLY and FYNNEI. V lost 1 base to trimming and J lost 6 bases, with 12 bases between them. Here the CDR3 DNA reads TGTGCCAGCAGTGAAGTGGAGACAGTTAATGGCTACACCTTC. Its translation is CASSEVETVNGYTF.

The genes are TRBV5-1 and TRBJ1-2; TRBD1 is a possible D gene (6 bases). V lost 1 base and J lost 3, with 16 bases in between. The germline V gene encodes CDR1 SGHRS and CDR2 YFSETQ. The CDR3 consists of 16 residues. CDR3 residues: CASSLTTGRRDYGYTF. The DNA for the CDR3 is TGCGCCAGCAGCTTGACCACAGGGAGAAGGGACTATGGCTACACCTTC.

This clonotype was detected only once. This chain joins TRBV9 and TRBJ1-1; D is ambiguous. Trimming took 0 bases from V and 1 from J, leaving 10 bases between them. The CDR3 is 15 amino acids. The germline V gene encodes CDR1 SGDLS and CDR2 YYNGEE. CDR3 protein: CASSVAGQWNTEAFF. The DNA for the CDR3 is TGTGCCAGCAGCGTAGCTGGGCAGTGGAACACTGAAGCTTTCTTT.

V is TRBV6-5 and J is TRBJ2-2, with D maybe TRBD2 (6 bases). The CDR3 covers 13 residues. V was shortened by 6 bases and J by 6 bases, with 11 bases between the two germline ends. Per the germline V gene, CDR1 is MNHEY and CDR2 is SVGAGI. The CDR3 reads CASSRWGAGELFF. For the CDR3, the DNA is TGTGCCAGCAGCCGATGGGGGGCCGGGGAGCTGTTTTTT.

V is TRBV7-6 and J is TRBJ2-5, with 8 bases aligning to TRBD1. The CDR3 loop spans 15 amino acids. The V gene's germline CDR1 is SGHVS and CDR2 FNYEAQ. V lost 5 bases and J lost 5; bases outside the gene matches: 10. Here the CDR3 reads CASSLGTGPGETQYF. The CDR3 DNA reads TGTGCCAGCAGCCTTGGGACAGGTCCTGGGGAGACCCAGTACTTC.

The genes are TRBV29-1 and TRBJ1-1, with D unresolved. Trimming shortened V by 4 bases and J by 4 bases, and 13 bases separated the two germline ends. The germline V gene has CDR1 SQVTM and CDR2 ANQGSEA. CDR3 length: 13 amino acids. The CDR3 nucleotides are TGCAGCGTTGGGGGTCAATTGGGCACTGAAGCTTTCTTT. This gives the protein CSVGGQLGTEAFF.

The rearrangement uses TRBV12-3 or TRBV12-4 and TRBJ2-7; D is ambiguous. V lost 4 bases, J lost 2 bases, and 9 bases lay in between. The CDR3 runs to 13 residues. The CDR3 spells CASSSGSAYEQYF. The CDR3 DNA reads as TGTGCCAGCAGTTCTGGCAGCGCCTACGAGCAGTACTTC.

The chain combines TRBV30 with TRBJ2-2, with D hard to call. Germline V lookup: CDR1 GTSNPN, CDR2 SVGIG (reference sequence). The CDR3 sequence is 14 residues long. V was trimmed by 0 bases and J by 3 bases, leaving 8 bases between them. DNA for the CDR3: TGTGCCTGGAGTGTACGTCAGGACACCGGGGAGCTGTTTTTT. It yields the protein CAWSVRQDTGELFF.